The rows below give T cell receptor beta chains drawn from one sample of a study of Tregs in tolerant kidney transplant recipients. This table comes from immunoSEQ multiplex PCR, and its TCRdb copy is limited to in-frame clones, with some not included. The repertoire holds 200,000 to 300,000 clones, with around 82% as singletons. Input material: CD4+ T cells from blood. The receptors originated from a human donor in good health. Both conserved end residues are part of each CDR3. Each record gives: clone size, J gene, V gene, D gene, CDR3 DNA, CDR3 protein. The D gene is left open where the match is weak. Clone size, where shown, is once, few, many, or a class for clones that have expanded.

-,TRBJ2-1,TRBV6-5,TRBD2,TGTGCCAGCAGTTACTCGGGACTAGCGGGAGCATATGAGCAGTTCTTC,CASSYSGLAGAYEQFF
-,TRBJ1-2,TRBV18,-,TGTGCCAGCTCGGAGAAACAGCTCTCTCCTGGCTATGGCTACACCTTC,CASSEKQLSPGYGYTF
-,TRBJ1-1,TRBV15,-,TGTGCCACCAGCAGGCAGGGTTCGAACACTGAAGCTTTCTTT,CATSRQGSNTEAFF
-,TRBJ2-5,TRBV5-1,TRBD2,TGCGCCAGCAGTCCGTTCCACGGACTAGCGGGAGGAGGGCGAGAGACCCAGTACTTC,CASSPFHGLAGGGRETQYF
-,TRBJ2-1,TRBV6-1,-,TGTGCCAGCAGTGATAGGGCCGCCTCCTACAATGAGCAGTTCTTC,CASSDRAASYNEQFF
once,TRBJ2-7,TRBV25-1,TRBD2,TGTGCCAGCAGTGACCCGGGACTAGCGGGAGCTCGTGTCGAGCAGTACTTC,CASSDPGLAGARVEQYF
-,TRBJ1-4,TRBV18,-,TGTGCCAGCTCACCACCTGGACGGCAGAGTGAAAAACTGTTTTTT,CASSPPGRQSEKLFF
few,TRBJ1-2,TRBV28,-,TGTGCCACCGGGGGGACTAACTATGGCTACACCTTC,CATGGTNYGYTF
-,TRBJ2-5,TRBV5-1,-,TGCGCCAGCAGCTTGGTGACGGCGAAAGAGACCCAGTACTTC,CASSLVTAKETQYF
-,TRBJ2-1,TRBV19,TRBD2,TGTGCCAGTAGTATCGCGGGAGGCCCTTTGAATGAGCAGTTCTTC,CASSIAGGPLNEQFF
-,TRBJ2-5,TRBV7-9,-,TGTGCCAGCAGCCAAGCAGAAAGTACGGGTATGGGAGAGACCCAGTACTTC,CASSQAESTGMGETQYF